One sample yielded the 3 T cell receptor beta chains listed below, sequenced in a study of patients and donors after allogeneic stem cell transplantation. MiXCR, applied by TCRdb to the RT-PCR reads, yields one record per CDR3 protein. The data contain about 230,000 distinct CDR3 sequences, 14% of them seen just once; the ten biggest clones take up 9.5% to 13%. The sequenced sample was blood, either unsorted or a sorted T cell fraction (not recorded which). The receptors were sampled from a human donor who was either an allogeneic HSCT recipient or a stem cell or donor lymphocyte infusion donor (not recorded which). It is not recorded whose cells these are; they may come from a transplant donor.

This sequence joins TRBV12-3 or TRBV12-4 and TRBJ2-3; 10 nucleotides line up with TRBD1. The junction had 7 bases not matched to a gene; V was cut back by 4 bases and J by 3 bases. The CDR3 has 16 amino acids. For the CDR3, the DNA is TGTGCCAGCAGTTCCTCTGGGACAGGGGCGACAGATACGCAGTATTTT. Protein product: CASSSSGTGATDTQYF.

This clonotype was seen ten or more times. The genes are TRBV7-9 and TRBJ1-3, with unresolved D. The germline V and J ends were trimmed by 5 bases and 4 bases, with 15 bases remaining between them. Germline CDR1 reads SEHNR; CDR2 reads FQNEAQ (reference sequence). The length of the CDR3 is 15 residues. The CDR3 loop reads CASSPDGVLGNTIYF. CDR3 bases: TGTGCCAGCAGCCCGGACGGGGTTCTCGGAAACACCATATATTTT.

This chain connects TRBV4-3 to TRBJ2-2; D remains ambiguous. The V gene's germline CDR1 is LGHNA and CDR2 YSLEER. V lost 3 bases, J lost 0 bases, and 5 bases lay in between. This CDR3 is 14 amino acids long. CDR3 sequence (DNA): TGCGCCAGCAGCCACGAACCGAACACCGGGGAGCTGTTTTTT. The encoded protein is CASSHEPNTGELFF.